A single sample gave rise to the 29 T cell receptor beta chains below, sequenced in a study of blood T cell repertoires in COVID-19. This table comes from immunoSEQ multiplex PCR, and its TCRdb copy is limited to in-frame clones, with some not included. The repertoire holds under 450,000 clones, with 75% to 90% as singletons. The sample consisted of peripheral blood. The receptors were sampled from a woman aged 60-75 years with COVID-19, enrolled during active disease.

The CDR3 nucleotides are TGTGCCAGCAGGGGACTCCCTCTGGACGGGGAGCTGTTTTTT. Residues: CASRGLPLDGELFF. V and J are TRBV5-6 and TRBJ2-2; D may be TRBD2 (6 bases). CDR3 length: 14 amino acids. Germline V lookup: CDR1 SGHDT, CDR2 YYEEEE. Trimming removed 5 bases at V and 7 bases at J, with 15 bases between.

The chain recombines TRBV6-1 with TRBJ1-5; 7 bases map to TRBD1. After removal of 1 base from V and 9 bases from J, the junction contained 9 bases not matched to a gene. The V gene's germline CDR1 is MNHNS and CDR2 SASEGT. The CDR3 sequence is 15 residues long. The CDR3 loop is CASSEVGTVFMPQHF. The DNA for the CDR3 is TGTGCCAGCAGTGAAGTAGGGACAGTATTTATGCCCCAGCATTTT.

V gene TRBV12-3 or TRBV12-4 combines with J gene TRBJ2-1; D is ambiguous. The CDR3 runs 12 residues. The ends were cut back, 5 bases at V and 8 bases at J, with 10 bases in the middle. The CDR3 region has the DNA TGTGCCAGCAGTCCGCTCGACTATGAGCAGTTCTTC. The encoded protein is CASSPLDYEQFF.

The genes are TRBV9 and TRBJ2-7, with 9 positions matching TRBD2. Looked up from germline, CDR1 is SGDLS and CDR2 is YYNGEE. The CDR3 length is 15 residues. Trimming at V came to 2 bases and at J to 5 bases, leaving 8 bases not matched to a gene. The CDR3 DNA sequence: TGTGCCAGCAGCGTCTTAGCGGGGGAAGGCGACGAGCAGTACTTC. The encoded protein is CASSVLAGEGDEQYF.

V and J are TRBV30 and TRBJ2-2; D not certain. This CDR3 region has 15 residues. Germline-derived CDR1 and CDR2 are GTSNPN and SVGIG (reference sequence). Trimming took 3 bases from V and 1 from J, leaving 12 bases between them. The CDR3 sequence: CAWREVLGNTGELFF. As DNA, the CDR3 is TGTGCCTGGAGAGAGGTACTGGGGAACACCGGGGAGCTGTTTTTT.

This clone was observed a few times. Other DNA sequences in the same sample also yield this CDR3. The rearrangement uses TRBV19 and TRBJ1-2; weak D call: TRBD1 (5 bases). There are 13 residues in the CDR3. Germline V gene sequence: CDR1 LNHDA, CDR2 SQIVND (reference sequence). Trimming removed 3 bases from V and 8 bases from J, with 13 bases in between. The CDR3 bases are TGTGCCAGTAGTATCCCAGGGCTGGGCGGCTACACCTTC. It codes for CASSIPGLGGYTF.

This clone has a single count. The chain couples TRBV19 to TRBJ2-1; D possibly corresponds to TRBD1 (7 bases). The CDR3 loop spans 18 amino acids. Germline V lookup: CDR1 LNHDA, CDR2 SQIVND (reference sequence). The germline V and J ends were trimmed by 2 bases and 4 bases, with 21 bases remaining between them. CDR3 DNA sequence: TGTGCCAGTAGTATATTTTTTTTCGGGCAGGGGGGTTACAATGAGCAGTTCTTC. Translated, it gives CASSIFFFGQGGYNEQFF.

The gene calls are TRBV7-8 and TRBJ1-5; D gene ambiguous. CDR3 length equals 13 residues. V lost 2 bases and J lost 6, with 8 bases in between. Germline loops: CDR1 SGHVS, CDR2 FQNEAQ. This CDR3 is CASSLSPGQPQHF. Here the CDR3 DNA reads TGTGCCAGCAGCTTATCTCCGGGTCAGCCCCAGCATTTT.

This clone appeared once. J is TRBJ2-2 and V is TRBV19; TRBD1 might be the D (5 bases). CDR3 length equals 16 residues. Germline V lookup: CDR1 LNHDA, CDR2 SQIVND (reference sequence). With 8 bases removed from V and 5 bases from J, the gap between germline ends came to 21 bases. For the CDR3, the DNA is TGTGCCAGTCAGCAAGGGGTCCCGAGGAGTACCGGGGAGCTGTTTTTT. Protein sequence: CASQQGVPRSTGELFF.

The DNA of the CDR3 is TGTGCCAGCAGATCCGGGACAGGAGCCTACGAGCAGTACTTC. This codes for CASRSGTGAYEQYF. This chain joins TRBV5-5 and TRBJ2-7; the match to TRBD1 covers 8 bases. The trim removed 5 bases at V and 2 bases at J, leaving 6 bases unmatched. Germline CDR1 and CDR2: SGHKS and YYEKEE (reference sequence). The CDR3 runs 14 residues.

The rearrangement uses TRBV5-1 and TRBJ2-3; D perhaps matches TRBD2 (7 bases). The germline V gene has CDR1 SGHRS and CDR2 YFSETQ. Trimming removed 2 bases from V and 0 bases from J, with 13 bases in between. This CDR3 has 16 amino acids. CDR3 in amino acids: CASSFRGAQSTDTQYF. The CDR3 bases are TGCGCCAGCAGCTTTCGGGGGGCCCAGAGCACAGATACGCAGTATTTT.

The rearrangement joins TRBV29-1 to TRBJ1-2; D gene unclear. With 1 base removed from V and 1 base from J, the gap between germline ends came to 25 bases. The CDR3 length is 19 residues. Germline V gives CDR1 SQVTM, CDR2 ANQGSEA. The DNA for the CDR3 is TGCAGCGTTGAAGTCGTCGGGAGTCCCACCGGCCGGGATAACTATGGCTACACCTTC. This gives the protein CSVEVVGSPTGRDNYGYTF.

The J gene is TRBJ2-7, the V gene TRBV19, with 10 bases identical to TRBD1. J gave up 2 bases and V 8 bases, and 0 bases lay outside the gene matches. The CDR3 is 12 residues long. Germline-derived CDR1 and CDR2 are LNHDA and SQIVND (reference sequence). The CDR3 DNA follows: TGTGCCAGTGGACAGGGGGCCTACGAGCAGTACTTC. This gives the protein CASGQGAYEQYF.

This chain uses TRBV7-3 with TRBJ2-7, with 9 bases fitting TRBD1. Germline CDR1 is SGHTA and CDR2 is FQGTGA. The V segment lost 5 bases and the J segment 0 bases; nucleotides outside the gene matches: 8. The CDR3 length is 16 residues. As DNA, the CDR3 is TGTGCCAGCAGCGCAAGCGGGACAGGGTTCTCCTACGAGCAGTACTTC. Its translation is CASSASGTGFSYEQYF.

The rearrangement joins TRBV5-1 to TRBJ2-2; TRBD2 matches 9 bases. This CDR3 has 17 amino acids. CDR1 SGHRS and CDR2 YFSETQ come from the germline V gene. After removal of 4 bases from V and 4 bases from J, the junction contained 11 bases not matched to a gene. The CDR3, as DNA: TGCGCCAGCAGCCCGGTCGCGGCGGGGGGGAGCACCGGGGAGCTGTTTTTT. Translation gives CASSPVAAGGSTGELFF.

This clone was seen a few times. Different DNA sequences within this sample yield the same CDR3. The chain employs TRBV7-9 and TRBJ1-2, with no clear D. Germline CDR1 SEHNR, CDR2 FQNEAQ (reference sequence). Trimming shortened V by 3 bases and J by 1 base, and 6 bases separated the two germline ends. This CDR3 spans 13 amino acids. The CDR3 coding sequence is TGTGCCAGCAGCTTTGGAGGTAACTATGGCTACACCTTC. This sequence encodes CASSFGGNYGYTF. Looking up the rest from reference TRBV7-9 and TRBJ1-2 gives the full variable domain: DTGVSQNPRHKITKRGQNVTFRCDPISEHNRLYWYRQTLGQGPEFLTYFQNEAQLEKSRLLSDRFSAERPKGSFSTLEIQRTEQGDSAMYLCASSFGGNYGYTFGSGTRLTVV.

Here the CDR3 reads CASRLAASGDQETQYF. In nucleotides, the CDR3 is TGTGCCAGCAGACTAGCAGCTAGCGGGGACCAAGAGACCCAGTACTTC. The chain combines TRBV3-1 (or the pseudogene TRBV3-2) with TRBJ2-5, with 9 bases lining up with TRBD2. The CDR3 sequence is 16 residues long. With 6 bases clipped from V and 0 bases from J, the junction kept 8 bases outside the gene matches. Germline CDR1 reads LGHDT; CDR2 reads YNNKEL (reference sequence).

The chain employs TRBV27 and TRBJ2-7; 7 bases map to TRBD1. Germline CDR1 and CDR2: MNHEY and SMNVEV (reference sequence). The CDR3 is 13 residues long. V lost 5 bases, J lost 5 bases, and 6 bases stayed unmatched. The CDR3 DNA reads TGTGCCAGCAGTATCGACAGGGTTGACGAGCAGTACTTC. This sequence encodes CASSIDRVDEQYF.

V and J are TRBV9 and TRBJ1-4; D possibly corresponds to TRBD1 (6 bases). Germline CDR1 reads SGDLS; CDR2 reads YYNGEE. The CDR3 runs to 18 residues. Trimming shortened V by 4 bases and J by 2 bases, and 21 bases separated the two germline ends. CDR3 nucleotides: TGTGCCAGCAGCCCGAGAAAACCAGGACAGCCTACTAATGAAAAACTGTTTTTT. Its translation: CASSPRKPGQPTNEKLFF.

Notes on this clone: Other DNA sequences in the same sample also yield this CDR3. The rearrangement uses TRBV18 and TRBJ1-1; the match to TRBD1 covers 9 bases. V shed 1 base, J shed 1 base, and the junction held 1 base outside the gene matches. CDR3 size: 15 residues. The germline CDR1 and CDR2 sequences are KGHSH and LQKENI. The CDR3 nucleotides read TGTGCCAGCTCACCACGGACAGGGGCGAACACTGAAGCTTTCTTT. Translating it yields CASSPRTGANTEAFF.

The chain joins TRBV11-3 to TRBJ2-7, with 8 positions matching TRBD2. V was clipped by 4 bases and J by 2 bases; unmatched bases: 10. Germline values: CDR1 SGHNT, CDR2 YENEEA. This CDR3 spans 16 amino acids. The CDR3 sequence is CASSSRRGGMTYEQYF. In nucleotides, the CDR3 is TGTGCCAGCAGCTCCCGCCGCGGGGGGATGACCTACGAGCAGTACTTC.

V gene TRBV7-2 combines with J gene TRBJ2-7, with TRBD1 matching over 8 bases. Germline V gene lookup returns CDR1 SGHTA and CDR2 FQGNSA. The V segment lost 5 bases and the J segment 3 bases; nucleotides outside the gene matches: 6. The CDR3 consists of 14 residues. CDR3 in amino acids: CASSLQGGDYEQYF. CDR3 coding DNA: TGTGCCAGCAGCCTACAGGGGGGCGACTACGAGCAGTACTTC. The variable domain in full, completed from reference TRBV7-2 and TRBJ2-7, reads GAGVSQSPSNKVTEKGKDVELRCDPISGHTALYWYRQSLGQGLEFLIYFQGNSAPDKSGLPSDRFSAERTGGSVSTLTIQRTQQEDSAVYLCASSLQGGDYEQYFGPGTRLTVT.

The V and J genes are TRBV12-5 and TRBJ2-4; weak D call: TRBD2 (5 bases). The CDR3 has 13 amino acids. Between the trimmed V and J ends, which lost 4 bases and 3 bases, there was a span of 7 bases. Germline CDR1 reads LGHNT; CDR2 reads FRNRAP. CDR3: CASGSRDKNIQYF. The CDR3 DNA reads TGTGCTAGTGGTTCGAGGGACAAAAACATTCAGTACTTC.

The chain couples TRBV6-2 or TRBV6-3 to TRBJ2-1, with TRBD2 matching 9 bases. Trimming removed 2 bases from V and 7 bases from J; junction bases left unmatched: 12. Per the germline V gene, CDR1 is MNHEY and CDR2 is SVGEGT. The CDR3 runs to 17 residues. This CDR3 reads CASSYAVGRGGRNEQFF. The CDR3 DNA sequence: TGTGCCAGCAGTTACGCCGTGGGGCGGGGGGGCAGAAATGAGCAGTTCTTC.

This clone was counted once. The chain combines TRBV5-4 with TRBJ1-1; 7 nucleotides line up with TRBD1. V gave up 3 bases and J gave up 3 bases; unmatched junction bases: 8. There are 15 residues in the CDR3. In germline, CDR1 is SGHNT, CDR2 YYREEE (reference sequence). CDR3 sequence reads: CASSSRAQGDTEAFF. The CDR3 nucleotides are TGTGCCAGCAGCTCGCGGGCCCAGGGGGACACTGAAGCTTTCTTT. Full variable domain (rest looked up from reference TRBV5-4 and TRBJ1-1): ETGVTQSPTHLIKTRGQQVTLRCSSQSGHNTVSWYQQALGQGPQFIFQYYREEENGRGNFPPRFSGLQFPNYSSELNVNALELDDSALYLCASSSRAQGDTEAFFGQGTRLTVV.

The chain employs TRBV7-2 and TRBJ1-3, with D perhaps matching TRBD1 (5 bases). This CDR3 region has 15 residues. The V gene lost 5 bases and the J gene lost 0 bases, with 11 bases spanning the gap. Germline V gene data show CDR1 as SGHTA and CDR2 as FQGNSA. CDR3 region: CASSTQQVSGNTIYF. For the CDR3, the DNA is TGTGCCAGCAGCACCCAACAGGTCTCTGGAAACACCATATATTTT.

This clone was detected once. The J gene is TRBJ2-3, the V gene TRBV5-1; D is unresolved. Deletions cut 4 bases from V and 6 bases from J, with 12 bases between. Per germline, CDR1 SGHRS and CDR2 YFSETQ. The CDR3 loop spans 13 amino acids. The CDR3 region is CASSVAGFDTQYF. The CDR3 DNA is TGCGCCAGCAGCGTTGCTGGCTTTGATACGCAGTATTTT.

The chain uses TRBV6-5 and TRBJ1-1, with D unclear. Trimming pared 4 bases from V and 5 bases from J, leaving 11 bases between. The CDR3 totals 13 residues. Germline-derived CDR1 and CDR2 are MNHEY and SVGAGI. The CDR3: CASSSGGGTEAFF. The CDR3 bases are TGTGCCAGCAGTTCCGGAGGAGGGACTGAAGCTTTCTTT.

The chain employs TRBV27 and TRBJ2-2; 10 nucleotides align to TRBD1. CDR1 is MNHEY and CDR2 is SMNVEV in the germline V gene (reference sequence). The trim removed 5 bases at V and 3 bases at J, leaving 9 bases unmatched. The CDR3 is 17 amino acids. CDR3 DNA: TGTGCCAGCAGTCCCAGACAGGGGGCGGTGGACACCGGGGAGCTGTTTTTT. It codes for CASSPRQGAVDTGELFF.